The T cell receptor (beta chain) under discussion was sequenced for a study of identical twins. TCRdb called the 5' RACE reads again in MiXCR, with one record for every CDR3 protein. The sample contains hundreds of thousands of distinct CDR3 sequences, 8.5% to 9.5% of which appear only once. Germline CDR1 and CDR2: KGHDR and SFDVKD. The CDR3 is made up of 17 amino acids. Trimming at V came to 5 bases and at J to 0 bases, leaving 10 bases not matched to a gene. The same data also went into a second study, on yellow fever vaccine responses in identical twins.

V gene TRBV24-1 combines with J gene TRBJ2-3; 7 bases align to TRBD2. This TCR was recovered from a woman in her late teens or twenties in good health. The sample comprised PBMCs. The CDR3 nucleotides are TGTGCCACCAGTGGGGGGACTGGGGGGGGTAGCACAGATACGCAGTATTTT. Amino acids: CATSGGTGGGSTDTQYF.